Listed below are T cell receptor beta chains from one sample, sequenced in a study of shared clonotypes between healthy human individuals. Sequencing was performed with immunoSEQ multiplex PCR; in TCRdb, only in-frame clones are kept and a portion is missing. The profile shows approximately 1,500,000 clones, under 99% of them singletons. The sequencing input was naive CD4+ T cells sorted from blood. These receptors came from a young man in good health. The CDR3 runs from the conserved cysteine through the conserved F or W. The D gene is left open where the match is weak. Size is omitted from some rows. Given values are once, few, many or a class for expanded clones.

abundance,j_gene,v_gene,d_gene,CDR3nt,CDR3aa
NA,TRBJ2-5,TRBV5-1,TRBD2,TGCGCCAGCAGCTCCCGATTAGCGGGAGAGAGCCAAGAGACCCAGTACTTC,CASSSRLAGESQETQYF
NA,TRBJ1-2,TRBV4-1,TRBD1,TGCGCCAGCAGCCAAGATAGGGGGCATAGTGGCTACACCTTC,CASSQDRGHSGYTF
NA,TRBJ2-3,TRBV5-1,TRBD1,TGCGCCAGCAGGACGGCTACAGGGGCAGATACGCAGTATTTT,CASRTATGADTQYF
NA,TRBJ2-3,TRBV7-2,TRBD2,TGTGCCAGCAGCTTATTAGCCGGGACTAGCGACAACACAGATACGCAGTATTTT,CASSLLAGTSDNTDTQYF
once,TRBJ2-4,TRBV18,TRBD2,TGTGCCAGCTCAGTGGGACTAGCGGGAGAGTACATTCAGTACTTC,CASSVGLAGEYIQYF
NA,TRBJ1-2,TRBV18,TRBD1,TGTGCCAGCTCAACCGACGGACAGGGTGGGGGAGGCTACACCTTC,CASSTDGQGGGGYTF
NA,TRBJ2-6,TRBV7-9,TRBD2,TGTGCCAGCAGCCCCCCTCGACTAGCGGGAATCTCTGGGGCCAACGTCCTGACTTTC,CASSPPRLAGISGANVLTF
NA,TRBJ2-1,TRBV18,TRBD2,TGTGCCAGCTCACCGACTAGCGGGAGGGTTTTTGGCAATGAGCAGTTCTTC,CASSPTSGRVFGNEQFF
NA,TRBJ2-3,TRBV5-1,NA,TGCGCCAGCAGCTTGGAGCTTTCCGCAGATACGCAGTATTTT,CASSLELSADTQYF
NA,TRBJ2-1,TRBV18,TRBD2,TGTGCCAGCTCACCTCCTAGCGGGAGGCTTGGGTTCTTC,CASSPPSGRLGFF
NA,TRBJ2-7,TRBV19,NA,TGTGCCAGTCGACCCCGTGGTAGATCCTATGAGCAGTACTTC,CASRPRGRSYEQYF
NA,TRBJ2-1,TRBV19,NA,TGTGCCAGTAGTATAGATCCGTACTATGAGCAGTTCTTC,CASSIDPYYEQFF
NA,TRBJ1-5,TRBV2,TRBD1,TGTGCCGGACGGACAGGGGGCAATCAGCCCCAGCATTTT,CAGRTGGNQPQHF
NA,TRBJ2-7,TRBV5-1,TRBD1,TGCGCCAGCAGCTTGGCGGGACAGGCCTACGAGCAGTACTTC,CASSLAGQAYEQYF
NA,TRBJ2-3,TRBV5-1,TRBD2,TGCGCCAGCAGCTTGTTAGCGGGGCCCACAGATACGCAGTATTTT,CASSLLAGPTDTQYF
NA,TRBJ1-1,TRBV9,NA,TGTGCCAGCAACGAATTGAACACTGAAGCTTTCTTT,CASNELNTEAFF
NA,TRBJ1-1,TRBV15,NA,TGTGCCACCAGCCCCGACAGGTTCACTGAAGCTTTCTTT,CATSPDRFTEAFF
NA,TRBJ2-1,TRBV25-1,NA,TGTGCCAGCAGTGAATTGGGGCGGGGACGATACAATGAGCAGTTCTTC,CASSELGRGRYNEQFF
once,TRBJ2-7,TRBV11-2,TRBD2,TGTGCCAGCAGCTTAGATTGGGGTAGCGGGATAGGGTCCTACGAGCAGTACTTC,CASSLDWGSGIGSYEQYF
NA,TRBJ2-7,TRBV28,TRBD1,TGTGCCAGCAGGCGCCGGGACAGGGTTCTCGAGCAGTACTTC,CASRRRDRVLEQYF
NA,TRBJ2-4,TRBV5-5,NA,TGTGCCAGCAGCTTGGGGCAGAGCAAAAACATTCAGTACTTC,CASSLGQSKNIQYF
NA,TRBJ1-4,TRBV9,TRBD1,TGTGCCAGCAGCAGAGGTACAGGGGGGTATGAAAAACTGTTTTTT,CASSRGTGGYEKLFF
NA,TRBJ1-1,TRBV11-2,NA,TGTGCCAGCAGCTTAGGAAAGGGACAGAACACTGAAGCTTTCTTT,CASSLGKGQNTEAFF
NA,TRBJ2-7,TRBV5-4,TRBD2,TGTGCCAGCAGGCGACGCGGTAGCGGGAGCCCCTACGAGCAGTACTTC,CASRRRGSGSPYEQYF
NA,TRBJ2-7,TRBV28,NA,TGTGCCAGCAGTTTAAGTCCGCACGAGCAGTACTTC,CASSLSPHEQYF
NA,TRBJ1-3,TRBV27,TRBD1,TGTGCCAGCAGTCCAAACCCGGGACAGGGAAGAGGAAACACCATATATTTT,CASSPNPGQGRGNTIYF
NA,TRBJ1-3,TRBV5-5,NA,TGTGCCAGCAGCTTGGTTGGGGGCAAATCTGGAAACACCATATATTTT,CASSLVGGKSGNTIYF
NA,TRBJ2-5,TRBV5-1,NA,TGCGCCAGCAGCTTGTGGGGATCAGAGACCCAGTACTTC,CASSLWGSETQYF
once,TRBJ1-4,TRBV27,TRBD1,TGTGCCAGCAGTGACAGGGGAGTTGCAACTAATGAAAAACTGTTTTTT,CASSDRGVATNEKLFF
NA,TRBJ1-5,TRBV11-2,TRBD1,TGTGCCAGCAGCGTCGGACAGGGGGGTTTCACGCCCCAGCATTTT,CASSVGQGGFTPQHF
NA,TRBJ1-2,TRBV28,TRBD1,TGTGCCAGCAGTACCCCCGGGGAGGGGGCTGGCTACACCTTC,CASSTPGEGAGYTF
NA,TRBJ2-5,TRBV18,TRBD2,TGTGCCAGCTCACCGGGAGGGGCAAGGGAGACCCAGTACTTC,CASSPGGARETQYF
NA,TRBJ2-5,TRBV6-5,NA,TGTGCCAGCCTTCATTCTAGTTCTGAGACCCAGTACTTC,CASLHSSSETQYF
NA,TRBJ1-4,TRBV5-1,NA,TGCGCCAGCAGCGTTGGATCTCAGGGGAAACTGTTTTTT,CASSVGSQGKLFF
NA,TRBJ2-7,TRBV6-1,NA,TGTGCCAGCAGTGAATTTGGGCGGTCCGGCTACGAGCAGTACTTC,CASSEFGRSGYEQYF
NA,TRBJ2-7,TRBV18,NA,TGTGCCAGCTCACCCCCTGGGTCCCAGGGGCAAAACGAGCAGTACTTC,CASSPPGSQGQNEQYF
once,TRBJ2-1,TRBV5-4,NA,TGTGCCAGCAGCCAATTTAAGGCGTCCTACAATGAGCAGTTCTTC,CASSQFKASYNEQFF
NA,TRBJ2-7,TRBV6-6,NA,TGTGCCAGCAGTTCGGGCAGGGACTACGAGCAGTACTTC,CASSSGRDYEQYF
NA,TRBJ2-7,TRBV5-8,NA,TGTGCCAGCAGCTTGGCCCCAGGCTACGAGCAGTACTTC,CASSLAPGYEQYF
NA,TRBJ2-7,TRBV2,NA,TGTGCCAGCAAAGGTTACAGGGAAGGCGAGCAGTACTTC,CASKGYREGEQYF
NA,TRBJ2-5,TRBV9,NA,TGTGCCAGCAGCGTAGGCAGGGGCCAAGAGACCCAGTACTTC,CASSVGRGQETQYF
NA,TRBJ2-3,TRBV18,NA,TGTGCCAGCTCACCACCAGGGTTAACAGATACGCAGTATTTT,CASSPPGLTDTQYF
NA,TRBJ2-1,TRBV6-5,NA,TGTGCCAGCAGACCCGGGACGGAACCTGGAGGGGAGCAGTTCTTC,CASRPGTEPGGEQFF
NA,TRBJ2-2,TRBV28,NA,TGTGCCAGCAATTTAGCTGAGGAGCTGTTTTTT,CASNLAEELFF
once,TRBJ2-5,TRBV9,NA,TGTGCCGGCAGCGTAGCGAACCTAGGGGGTATCGAGACCCAGTACTTC,CAGSVANLGGIETQYF